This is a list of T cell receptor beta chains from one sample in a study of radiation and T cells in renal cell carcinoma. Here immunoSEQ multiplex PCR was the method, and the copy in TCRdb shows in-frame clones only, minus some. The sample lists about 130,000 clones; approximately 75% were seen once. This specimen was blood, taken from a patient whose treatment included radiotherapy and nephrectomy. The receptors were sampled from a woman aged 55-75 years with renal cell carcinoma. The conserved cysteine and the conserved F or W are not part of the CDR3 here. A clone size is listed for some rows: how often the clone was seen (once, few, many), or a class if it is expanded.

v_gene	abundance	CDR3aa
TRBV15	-	ATSREMGQLNYGYT
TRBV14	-	ASSQDKAGITDTQY
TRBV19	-	ASSISLRQGGYT
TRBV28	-	ASRDNRGRYEQY
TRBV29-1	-	SVEQGGQETQY
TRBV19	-	ASSTWTGKRYEQY
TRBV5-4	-	ASSQGGRNTEAF
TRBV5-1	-	ASSLGPGRAEKLF
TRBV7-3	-	ASSVYRGTQY
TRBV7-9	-	ASSLYRAEEQY
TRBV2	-	ASREDRNYGYT
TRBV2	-	ASSEDIPTGSTVTLTYEQY
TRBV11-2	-	ASSPLTGGLF
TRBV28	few	ASSFVHLNGYT
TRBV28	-	ASSLPGLAVWEQY
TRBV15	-	ATSRDQGRGLGYGYT
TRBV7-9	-	ASPPSSGNTIY
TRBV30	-	AWSSGALSGELF